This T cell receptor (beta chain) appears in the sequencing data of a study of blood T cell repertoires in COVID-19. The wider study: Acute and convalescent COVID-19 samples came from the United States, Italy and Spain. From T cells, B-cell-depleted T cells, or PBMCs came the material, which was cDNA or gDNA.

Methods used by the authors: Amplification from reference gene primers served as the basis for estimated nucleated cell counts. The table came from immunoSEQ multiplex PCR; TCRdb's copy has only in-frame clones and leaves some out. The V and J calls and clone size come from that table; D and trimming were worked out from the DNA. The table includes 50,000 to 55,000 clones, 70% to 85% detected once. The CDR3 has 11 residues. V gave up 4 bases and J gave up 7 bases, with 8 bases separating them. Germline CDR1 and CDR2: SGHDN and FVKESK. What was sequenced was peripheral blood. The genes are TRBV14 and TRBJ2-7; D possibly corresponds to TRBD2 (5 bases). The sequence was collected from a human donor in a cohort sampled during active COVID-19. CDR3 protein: CASSPGLEQYF. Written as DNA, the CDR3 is TGTGCCAGCAGCCCCGGACTGGAGCAGTACTTC.